The sample holds a few counts of the clone carrying this TCR beta chain. The data derive from a study of T-cell reconstitution after alpha-beta-depleted transplantation in children. Preparation of the TCRbeta library was carried out with unique molecular identifiers. Using its own MiXCR run on the PCR reads, TCRdb lists one record per CDR3 protein. This repertoire shows 380,000 or so distinct CDR3 sequences, about an eighth found once; its top ten account for around 4.5%. CDR3 length equals 13 residues. The chain couples TRBV12-2 to TRBJ2-5; the listed D gene, TRBD1, was not tested against the DNA. TRBV12-2 is a known pseudogene. The sequencing used PBMCs, collected from the stem cell graft. The TCR sequence derives from a human donor who donated a stem cell graft to a child with Fanconi anemia. The CDR3, as DNA: TGTGCAAGTCGCTTGAGGGGTGAGGAGACCCAGTACTTC. Protein: CASRLRGEETQYF.